The 21 T cell receptor beta chains presented below share a single source sample, sequenced in a study of T-cell memory formation after mild COVID-19. TCRdb reprocessed the 5' RACE reads with MiXCR, giving one entry per CDR3 protein. The sample lists 170,000 or so distinct CDR3 sequences; about a fifth were seen once. The sequenced sample was PBMCs or a T cell subset sorted from them (not recorded which). The receptors derive from an adult woman who had mild COVID-19 (a few samples of this study predate the infection). Cell type and time point are not known.

The chain links TRBV20-1 to TRBJ2-1, with 9 bases lining up with TRBD2. Unmatched junction bases numbered 25, after V lost 0 bases and J lost 10 bases. The germline gives CDR1 DFQATT, CDR2 SNEGSKA (reference sequence). This CDR3 has 20 residues. CDR3 sequence reads: CSARDWAGLGTSPILGEQFF. Written as DNA, the CDR3 is TGCAGTGCTAGAGATTGGGCAGGGCTCGGGACTAGCCCTATACTGGGCGAGCAGTTCTTC.

The chain recombines TRBV24-1 with TRBJ2-7; D tentatively fits TRBD1 or TRBD2 (5 bases each). Germline loops: CDR1 KGHDR, CDR2 SFDVKD. CDR3 length: 12 amino acids. V gave up 10 bases and J gave up 4 bases, with 13 bases separating them. CDR3 sequence reads: CATRDLNYEQYF. The CDR3, as DNA: TGTGCCACTCGGGACCTCAATTACGAGCAGTACTTC.

This clonotype was counted ten times or more. This chain joins TRBV27 and TRBJ1-2; no definite D call. The V and J ends lost 5 bases and 8 bases respectively, with 18 bases between them. The CDR3 totals 14 residues. Germline CDR1 reads MNHEY; CDR2 reads SMNVEV (reference sequence). The DNA for the CDR3 is TGTGCCAGCAGTCCCTCGACGTCTTTGGAGGGCTACACCTTC. Protein product: CASSPSTSLEGYTF.

In this sample, this clonotype turned up a few times. This sequence joins TRBV4-1 and TRBJ1-5, with D uncertain. This CDR3 spans 13 amino acids. Trimming stripped 0 bases from V and 4 bases from J, with 4 bases between. Looked up from germline, CDR1 is MGHRA and CDR2 is YSYEKL. For the CDR3, the DNA is TGCGCCAGCAGCCAAGAAAGTAATCAGCCCCAGCATTTT. Its protein product is CASSQESNQPQHF.

J is TRBJ2-1 and V is TRBV30, with TRBD1 identical over 8 bases. Germline CDR1 is GTSNPN and CDR2 is SVGIG (reference sequence). The trim removed 2 bases at V and 6 bases at J, leaving 3 bases unmatched. This CDR3 spans 13 amino acids. The CDR3 DNA reads TGTGCCTGGAGTACCACAGGGGGCAATGAGCAGTTCTTC. It encodes CAWSTTGGNEQFF.

The table lists this clonotype with a few counts. This chain joins TRBV11-2 and TRBJ2-5; D is unclear. Trimming removed 1 base from V and 0 bases from J, with 9 bases in between. From germline, CDR1 is SGHAT and CDR2 FQNNGV. The CDR3 is 15 amino acids. The CDR3 sequence is CASSLGPYYQETQYF. The CDR3, as DNA: TGTGCCAGCAGCTTAGGCCCGTACTACCAAGAGACCCAGTACTTC.

CDR3 sequence (DNA): TGTGCCAGCAGTGATGGACAGGTCCGGGCAGATACGCAGTATTTT. Encoded protein: CASSDGQVRADTQYF. This chain joins TRBV2 and TRBJ2-3, with 7 nucleotides matching TRBD1. CDR1 SNHLY and CDR2 FYNNEI come from the germline V gene. The CDR3 is made up of 15 amino acids. V shed 3 bases and J 4 bases; nucleotides not matched to a gene: 7.

This clonotype has a handful of counts. The chain carries TRBV5-5 and TRBJ2-7; D possibly corresponds to TRBD1 (5 bases). The CDR3 extends over 14 amino acids. Trimming left V 4 bases short and J 5 bases short, with 16 bases between. Germline V gene data show CDR1 as SGHKS and CDR2 as YYEKEE (reference sequence). For the CDR3, the DNA is TGTGCCAGCAGCCCTGGGTGGGGCCAGGACGAGCAGTACTTC. Translation: CASSPGWGQDEQYF.

The chain links TRBV27 to TRBJ1-6; D remains unclear. V lost 3 bases, J lost 7 bases, and 19 bases lay in between. This CDR3 spans 17 amino acids. CDR1 is MNHEY, CDR2 SMNVEV, per germline (reference sequence). The DNA of the CDR3 is TGTGCCAGCAGTTTGGCCGGCCCTGGGCTCCTGAATTCACCCCTCCACTTT. The encoded protein is CASSLAGPGLLNSPLHF.

In this sample, this clonotype turned up a few times. The chain couples TRBV30 to TRBJ1-1; D not certain. Germline CDR1 and CDR2: GTSNPN and SVGIG (reference sequence). Trimming took off 8 bases at V and 0 bases at J, with 7 bases between the two ends. CDR3 length equals 11 residues. The CDR3: CALSMNTEAFF. Here the CDR3 DNA reads TGTGCCCTCTCTATGAACACTGAAGCTTTCTTT.

This clonotype has a count of ten or more. This rearrangement joins TRBV15 to TRBJ1-6, with D perhaps TRBD1 (5 bases). The CDR3 is 12 residues long. Germline V gene sequence: CDR1 LNHNV, CDR2 YYDKDF (reference sequence). V gave up 7 bases and J gave up 5 bases, with 6 bases separating them. This CDR3 is CATKTDNSPLHF. The CDR3 coding sequence is TGTGCCACCAAGACAGATAATTCACCCCTCCACTTT.

This clonotype was detected a few times. This sequence joins TRBV5-6 and TRBJ1-5; the D is unclear. From germline, CDR1 is SGHDT and CDR2 YYEEEE. This CDR3 contains 15 residues. V lost 2 bases to trimming and J lost 0 bases, with 9 bases between them. The CDR3: CASSFTGVSNQPQHF. In nucleotides, the CDR3 is TGTGCCAGCAGCTTTACTGGGGTTAGCAATCAGCCCCAGCATTTT.

The chain joins TRBV7-9 to TRBJ2-2, with D possibly being TRBD1 (5 bases). The CDR3 is made up of 15 amino acids. V gave up 5 bases and J gave up 3 bases, with 13 bases separating them. Germline V gene data show CDR1 as SEHNR and CDR2 as FQNEAQ (reference sequence). The CDR3 DNA sequence: TGTGCCAGCAGCGCAGACGACAGTTACACCGGGGAGCTGTTTTTT. Protein sequence: CASSADDSYTGELFF.

The V and J genes are TRBV5-1 and TRBJ1-2; 11 positions agree with TRBD1. Germline trimming cut 4 bases from V and 1 base from J; bases unmatched to any gene: 9. CDR1 and CDR2 from the germline V gene are SGHRS and YFSETQ. This CDR3 is 17 amino acids long. The CDR3 nucleotides are TGCGCCAGCAGCGACCGGGACAGGGGGTTCCGTAACTATGGCTACACCTTC. It translates to CASSDRDRGFRNYGYTF.

This clonotype was seen a handful of times. The chain links TRBV10-2 to TRBJ2-7; 8 nucleotides align to TRBD1. The CDR3 loop spans 14 amino acids. V gave up 4 bases and J gave up 6 bases; unmatched junction bases: 8. CDR1 is WSHSY and CDR2 is SAAADI in the germline V gene. The CDR3 sequence is CASSGTGHLGEQYF. CDR3 bases: TGCGCCAGCAGTGGGACAGGGCATTTGGGCGAGCAGTACTTC.

Only a few counts were recorded for this clonotype. The rearrangement uses TRBV11-2 and TRBJ2-7; TRBD1 might be the D (6 bases). CDR3 length: 14 amino acids. V was clipped by 2 bases and J by 2 bases, with 10 bases between them. The germline gives CDR1 SGHAT, CDR2 FQNNGV. The CDR3 sequence: CASSLLDSTYEQYF. The CDR3, as DNA: TGTGCCAGCAGCTTACTGGACAGCACCTACGAGCAGTACTTC.

The chain joins TRBV5-6 to TRBJ2-3; 11 bases line up with TRBD2. CDR1 and CDR2 (germline): SGHDT, YYEEEE. V lost 7 bases and J lost 6; bases outside the gene matches: 7. CDR3 length: 14 residues. The CDR3 bases are TGTGCCAGCGTAGCGGGAGGGGCAATGGATACGCAGTATTTT. This sequence encodes CASVAGGAMDTQYF.

The chain has TRBV6-2 or TRBV6-3 and TRBJ2-1; D may be TRBD1 (6 bases). Trimming pared 4 bases from V and 0 bases from J, leaving 10 bases between. The CDR3 length is 15 residues. In germline, CDR1 is MNHEY, CDR2 SVGEGT. The CDR3: CASSWTASSYNEQFF. CDR3 coding DNA: TGTGCCAGCAGTTGGACAGCGAGCTCCTACAATGAGCAGTTCTTC.

Only a few counts were recorded for this clonotype. The chain recombines TRBV15 with TRBJ2-7, with D hard to call. CDR1 is LNHNV, CDR2 YYDKDF, per germline (reference sequence). With 0 bases removed from V and 3 bases from J, the gap between germline ends came to 12 bases. The CDR3 length is 15 residues. In DNA, the CDR3 is TGTGCCACCAGCAGAGATCTAGAAGGGAACTACGAGCAGTACTTC. Translation gives CATSRDLEGNYEQYF.

In its sample, this clonotype was seen a few times. The gene calls are TRBV4-3 and TRBJ2-5; D gene unclear. Trimming removed 0 bases from V and 0 bases from J, with 20 bases in between. This CDR3 spans 19 amino acids. CDR1 is LGHNA, CDR2 YSLEER, per germline. Here the CDR3 reads CASSQDLDSTVPYQETQYF. In DNA form, the CDR3 reads TGCGCCAGCAGCCAAGATCTTGACTCCACGGTACCCTACCAAGAGACCCAGTACTTC.

CDR3 nucleotide sequence: TGTGCCAGCAGCTTAGGAGCGGGGGATCGGGAGACCCAGTACTTC. This translates into CASSLGAGDRETQYF. V usage is TRBV11-2 and J usage is TRBJ2-5, with 8 bases lining up with TRBD2. This CDR3 has 15 residues. V dropped 1 base and J dropped 5; count of bases not matched to a gene: 6. CDR1 and CDR2 (germline): SGHAT, FQNNGV. The complete variable domain, with remaining parts taken from reference TRBV11-2 and TRBJ2-5, reads EAGVAQSPRYKIIEKRQSVAFWCNPISGHATLYWYQQILGQGPKLLIQFQNNGVVDDSQLPKDRFSAERLKGVDSTLKIQPAKLEDSAVYLCASSLGAGDRETQYFGPGTRLLVL.